This TCR beta chain was profiled in a study of PD-1 blockade in classical Hodgkin lymphoma. Germline CDR1 ENHRY, CDR2 SYGVKD. V lost 10 bases, J lost 3 bases, and 3 bases stayed unmatched. The CDR3 extends over 12 amino acids. As for time point: cycle 4 day 1 (C4D1), after 5 to 7 weeks of nivolumab. Each patient relapsed following autologous stem cell transplantation, and prior brentuximab vedotin exposure differed. Here immunoSEQ multiplex PCR was the method, and the copy in TCRdb shows in-frame clones only, minus some. The sample carries fewer than 95,000 clones, 83% recorded once. This specimen consisted of peripheral blood mononuclear cells (PBMCs), obtained before the fourth cycle of nivolumab. The chain couples TRBV10-3 to TRBJ2-7; 10 bases are shared with TRBD1. The sequence was obtained from a human donor with classical Hodgkin lymphoma. In DNA form, the CDR3 reads TGTGCCACCTGGGACAGGGGCTACGAGCAGTACTTC. This encodes CATWDRGYEQYF.